The entry below describes one TCR beta chain. Original methodology: Using reference gene primer amplification, nucleated cell counts were estimated. Assay: immunoSEQ multiplex PCR; the TCRdb copy retains only in-frame clones and omits some. Clone size and V and J calls were adopted from that table, with D and trimming inferred from the DNA. The table lists some 56,000 clones, around 80% of them singletons. These data belong to a study of blood T cell repertoires in COVID-19. The CDR3 sequence is 12 residues long. V lost 4 bases, J lost 6 bases, and 10 bases lay in between. Germline CDR1 is LGHDT and CDR2 is YNNKEL (reference sequence).

The sequence was collected from a man in his 60s with acute or convalescent COVID-19. Sequencing was performed on peripheral blood. V gene TRBV3-1 (or the pseudogene TRBV3-2) combines with J gene TRBJ2-7; the D gene is possibly TRBD1 (5 bases). CDR3 amino acids: CASSLRGSEQYF. The CDR3 DNA reads TGTGCCAGCAGCCTTAGGGGTTCCGAGCAGTACTTC.